This entry is about one T cell receptor beta chain. It has no known antigen specificity. No quality values exist for individual bases; no much larger clone is one base distant. The sample's time point label is to be understood as: peripheral blood 6 weeks after treatment start. A total of some 30 patients with locally advanced or metastatic urothelial carcinoma, treated at Memorial Sloan Kettering on a trial protocol, made up the cohort. Peripheral blood mononuclear cells were collected pretreatment and during treatment, with between 1 and 8 total time points obtained per patient. The Qiagen DNeasy Blood extraction kit was used to purify genomic DNA from total PBMCs and from tumor samples. PBMCs were collected pretreatment and during treatment, and were isolated and stored as previously described. To estimate absolute template abundance from read counts, synthetic TCR analog templates were spiked into each PCR. The immunoSEQ assay was used to amplify TCRbeta CDR3 regions from genomic DNA with bias-controlled V and J gene primers. Sequencing of rearranged TCRbeta segments was performed at approximately 20X coverage. Processing in the source paper ran as follows. Sequencing errors were corrected by clustering, and CDR3s were annotated against IMGT so that V, D and J genes could be assigned. Only productive TCRbeta rearrangements were used in downstream analyses, excluding out-of-frame or stop-codon sequences. Clonality was computed as one minus Shannon entropy normalized by the log of the number of unique productive sequences. Clones differing between time points or between blood and tumor were identified using Fisher's exact test with Benjamini-Hochberg correction, with an adjusted p below 0.01 applied as the threshold. TCRdb carries this immuneACCESS record with in-frame sequences only. Its versions omit some clonotypes, under half of them owing to an unresolved V gene in the studies checked, with the rest unexplained. That table supplies the V and J calls and clone size; D and trimming were determined from the DNA. The table for this sample lists fewer than 30,000 clones; around four fifths of them were counted only once. The ten largest clones add up to roughly 3% of the sample.

These data are taken from a study of PD-L1 blockade in urothelial cancer listed by TCRdb under 2017. Background for the entire study: Therapy was started in about 2014 for all patients, and atezolizumab 1,200 mg was administered intravenously every 3 weeks. The study, an exploratory multi-omic analysis, examined somatic, immune and clinical correlates of response to PD-L1 blockade with atezolizumab in urothelial cancer. Blood samples were analyzed 3 weeks after the start of treatment (second dose) and 6 weeks after the start of treatment. Blood samples gave a median of about 150,000 T cells and tens of thousands of unique TCRs, with a median clonality of around 0.074. Ten or so patients reached durable clinical benefit, while 20 to 25 patients did not. Whole exome sequencing and RNA sequencing of pretreatment tumors were performed alongside TCR sequencing in the same patients. Pretreatment tumor samples and matched peripheral blood, collected serially before and after atezolizumab treatment, underwent TCR sequencing. Durable clinical benefit was defined as a progression-free survival longer than 6 months, and TCR features were additionally tested against progression-free survival and overall survival. An ECOG performance status of 0 or 1 was recorded for the patients, and 0 to 3 prior chemotherapy regimens had been received by the patients. Over 28 patients had pretreatment blood TCR-seq, about 25 had at least one posttreatment blood collection, and about 25 had tumor TCR-seq. About 85% of the roughly 29 patients were identified as males with urothelial cancer of bladder origin, and a prior smoking history was reported by 18 of 29 patients. The study at large found these results: Greater expansion of tumor-associated TCR clones in peripheral blood 3 weeks after the start of treatment was observed in patients with durable benefit (n of about 20, p = 0.022). Improved progression-free and overall survival was found to be associated with pretreatment peripheral blood TCR clonality below the median. Because of the small sample size (n of about 30) and the many exploratory analyses performed, the results are intended to be regarded as hypothesis-generating.

V and J are trimmed by 6 bases and 0 bases, and the gene matches miss 12 bases of the junction. The CDR3, from cysteine to phenylalanine, totals 16 residues. Of all the DNA, just the CDR3 is kept, 48 bases in frame from base 1. CDR1 and CDR2 are drawn from the germline V gene: SQVTM, ANQGSEA. The clonotype was recovered from a man in his 70s with urothelial cancer. Recombination connected TRBV29-1 to TRBJ2-3; the junction holds 7 bases that match TRBD1. The sequencing used PBMCs, collected around atezolizumab (anti-PD-L1) treatment. Read as DNA, the sequence is TGCAGCGTCCCAAGGGGGCAGGATGATAGCACAGATACGCAGTATTTT. It encodes CSVPRGQDDSTDTQYF.